This T cell receptor beta chain appears in the sequencing data of a study of T cell responses to AZD1222 COVID-19 vaccine. About this clone itself: Its antigen is currently unknown.

Trimming cost V 4 bases and J 6 bases; bases outside gene matches: 7. Looked up from germline, CDR1 is SGHNT and CDR2 is YENEEA. This CDR3 comprises 14 residues. Study-wide results and caveats: Baseline seropositives among AZD1222 recipients totaled only five or six. An increase in Spike-specific TCR breadth and depth was observed after two AZD1222 doses.

TCRdb's table, derived via immunoSEQ multiplex PCR, lists solely in-frame clones and lacks some. The table shows 99,000 or so clones, with approximately 89% occurring only once. The sample was peripheral blood, taken on day 0 of AZD1222 vaccination. This chain links TRBV11-3 with TRBJ2-7; 9 bases match TRBD1. This receptor was taken from an adult in good health. The CDR3 DNA reads as TGTGCCAGCAGCTCGCCGGGACAGGGAGGCGAGCAGTACTTC. The encoded protein is CASSSPGQGGEQYF. The full variable domain, rest sourced from reference TRBV11-3 and TRBJ2-7, is EAGVVQSPRYKIIEKKQPVAFWCNPISGHNTLYWYLQNLGQGPELLIRYENEEAVDDSQLPKDRFSAERLKGVDSTLKIQPAELGDSAVYLCASSSPGQGGEQYFGPGTRLTVT.